Listed here is a single T cell receptor (beta chain). Its antigen is unknown. Base-call qualities are not available, and no considerably larger clone is one nucleotide away. The data belong to a study of T cell responses to AZD1222 COVID-19 vaccine (dated by TCRdb to about 2021). Some background on the complete study: TCR sequencing covered 230 or so trial participants: 200 to 220 given two doses of AZD1222 and some 25 given two doses of MenACWY control vaccine. Trial participants were enrolled by age into subgroups of 18-55, 56-69 and 70-plus years, and roughly 160, 29 and 62 TCR-sequenced participants, respectively, were included in these subgroups. Here is what the overall study found, with its caveats: Because no samples from the day 14 peak response were available, repertoires could be characterized only after the peak T cell response. Vaccine-associated CD4 TCRs spanned the whole spike protein, with dominant responses in regions 160-218 and 743-854. Participants were mostly white British, with more females than males. The authors suggested clonal diversity may have been underestimated. Reportedly, almost half of the unique spike-specific TCRs recognized epitopes lying outside the regions that are mutated in the B.1.351 and B.1.1.7 variants. After two AZD1222 doses, both the breadth and the depth of spike-specific TCRs were significantly higher than at day 0 and than in MenACWY recipients. The 56-69-year group was small, and its depth increase did not reach significance, likely because of low power. Conclusions about previously exposed vaccinees were limited because only six or seven AZD1222 recipients were SARS-CoV-2 seropositive at baseline.

The CDR3 regions of human TCRbeta chains were analyzed by immunosequencing. Concerning the study's data processing: Repertoire TCRs were checked for matches against a reference library of SARS-CoV-2-specific TCRs that had been generated using the MIRA antigen-specificity platform. Breadth meant the fraction of unique TCRs that were SARS-CoV-2-associated, whereas depth meant the fraction of total T cells that were SARS-CoV-2-associated. Each spike-specific TCR was assigned to its reactive spike region and to a CD4 or CD8 class using the MIRA data. Log10-transformed breadth and depth values were compared by one-way ANOVA with Sidak's multiple comparisons tests. The table comes from immuneACCESS by way of TCRdb, which keeps in-frame sequences with V and J called. Part of the clones is missing from these tables; in studies checked, under half for an unresolved V gene and the rest for unknown reasons. V and J calls and clone size are given by that table; D and trimming were obtained from the DNA. The sample table records 65,000 to 85,000 clones; 75% to 85% of these occur just once. The ten largest account for around 15% of the sample.

The time point label on this specimen signifies: about 28 days (+/-7) after the second vaccine dose. AZD1222 recipients given second doses at about 4 weeks or at about 12 weeks were pooled, since spike-specific TCR depth and breadth were not found to differ between the two schedules. Samples from vaccinated people were obtained from the UK trials COV001 and COV002, which included a single-blind randomized controlled phase 2/3 trial of AZD1222 (ChAdOx1 nCoV-19) in healthy adults. For TCRbeta chain sequencing, PBMC samples from trial participants were taken at day 0 and at day 28 after the second dose. Here the sequenced sample was peripheral blood, taken 28 days after the second AZD1222 dose. The receptor was derived from an adult who received the AZD1222 COVID-19 vaccine.

The CDR3 is CASSPDSDYGYTF. At the DNA level, the sequence is TGTGCCAGCTCACCCGACAGCGACTATGGCTACACCTTC. The chain is assembled from TRBV18 and TRBJ1-2, with TRBD1 as a weak D call on 5 bases. Taken from the germline V gene, the CDR1 and CDR2 loops are KGHSH and LQKENI. The CDR3 numbers 13 residues from cysteine through phenylalanine. Kept here is only the CDR3 DNA, which spans 39 bases and is read in frame from base 1. Trimming takes 3 bases from V and 3 bases from J, and the germline ends sit 8 bases apart.